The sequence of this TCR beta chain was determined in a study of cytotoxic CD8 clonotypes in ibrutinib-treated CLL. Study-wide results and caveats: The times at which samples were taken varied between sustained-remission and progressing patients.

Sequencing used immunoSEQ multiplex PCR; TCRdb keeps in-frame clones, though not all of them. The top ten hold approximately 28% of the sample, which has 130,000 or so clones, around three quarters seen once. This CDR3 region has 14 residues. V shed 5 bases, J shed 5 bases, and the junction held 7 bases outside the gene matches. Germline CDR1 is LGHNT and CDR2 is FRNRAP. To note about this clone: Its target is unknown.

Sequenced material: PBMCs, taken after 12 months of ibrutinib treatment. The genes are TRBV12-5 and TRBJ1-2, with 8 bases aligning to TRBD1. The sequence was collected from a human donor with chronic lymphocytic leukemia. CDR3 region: CASGHGQGRYGYTF. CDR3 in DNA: TGTGCTAGTGGTCACGGACAGGGTCGGTATGGCTACACCTTC. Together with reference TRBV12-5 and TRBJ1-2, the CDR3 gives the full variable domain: DARVTQTPRHKVTEMGQEVTMRCQPILGHNTVFWYRQTMMQGLELLAYFRNRAPLDDSGMPKDRFSAEMPDATLATLKIQPSEPRDSAVYFCASGHGQGRYGYTFGSGTRLTVV.